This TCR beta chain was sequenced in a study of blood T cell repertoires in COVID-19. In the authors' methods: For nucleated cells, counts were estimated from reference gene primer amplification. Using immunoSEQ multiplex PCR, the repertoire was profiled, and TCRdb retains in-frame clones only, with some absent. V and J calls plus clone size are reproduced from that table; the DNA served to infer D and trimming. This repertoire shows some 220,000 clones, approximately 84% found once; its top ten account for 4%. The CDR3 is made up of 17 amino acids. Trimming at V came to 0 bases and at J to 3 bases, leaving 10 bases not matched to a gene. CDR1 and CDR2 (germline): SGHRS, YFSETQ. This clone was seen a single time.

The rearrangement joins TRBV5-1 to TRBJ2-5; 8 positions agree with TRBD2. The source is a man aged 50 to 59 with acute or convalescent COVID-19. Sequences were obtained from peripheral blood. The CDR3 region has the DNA TGCGCCAGCAGCTTGGGACTAGCGTATAGGGGAGAAGAGACCCAGTACTTC. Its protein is CASSLGLAYRGEETQYF.